The entry that follows covers one T cell receptor (beta chain) sequence. This study enrolled people aged roughly 18 to 100 from about 26 US geographic areas. Clinical history reported by participants formed the basis on which cohorts were assigned. Resolution of symptoms, clearance, or two negative PCRs was present in recovered Cohort 3 donors. The J segment lost 5 bases and the V segment lost 0 bases, leaving 5 bases of the junction unmatched. Germline values: CDR1 MNHEY, CDR2 SMNVEV (reference sequence). CDR3 length equals 15 residues. These data originate in a study of blood T cell repertoires in COVID-19. In the source study's methods: Amplified reference gene primers provided the basis for estimating nucleated cell counts. The method was immunoSEQ multiplex PCR; TCRdb's version includes in-frame clones alone and lacks a portion of them. The DNA gave D and trimming, while V, J and clone size come from that table. The sample yields some 250,000 clones, approximately 84% seen once.

The specimen sequenced was PBMCs or T cells enriched from blood (not recorded which). The chain carries TRBV27 and TRBJ1-2, with 8 bases identical to TRBD1. This sequence originates from a man aged 18-30 years who had recovered from COVID-19. The CDR3 DNA sequence: TGTGCCAGCAGTTTATCAGCAGGGGGCTCTTATGGCTACACCTTC. It yields the protein CASSLSAGGSYGYTF.